The 2 T cell receptor beta chains below were found in one sample sequenced in a study of vaccination effects on CD4 cells after COVID-19. Data came from immunoSEQ multiplex PCR; TCRdb stores just in-frame clones and leaves some out. The table shows more than 35,000 clones, with around 70% occurring only once. Scientists isolated CD4+ T cells after an approximately 10-day culture period ended. Vaccine administered to participants consisted of two doses of either BNT162b2 or mRNA-1273. These TCRs' antigens remain unknown. Specimen: CD4+ T cells from PBMCs cultured without peptide, collected after COVID-19 vaccination. These receptors came from a human donor who received a COVID-19 vaccine.

This chain connects TRBV27 to TRBJ2-7; 12 bases align to TRBD2. Germline V gene sequence: CDR1 MNHEY, CDR2 SMNVEV (reference sequence). Unmatched junction bases numbered 6, after V lost 4 bases and J lost 5 bases. CDR3 size: 15 residues. CDR3: CASSSSTSGGNEQYF. The CDR3 DNA reads TGTGCCAGCAGTTCCTCGACTAGCGGGGGAAACGAGCAGTACTTC.

This sequence joins TRBV7-9 and TRBJ1-2; D ambiguous. In germline, CDR1 is SEHNR, CDR2 FQNEAQ (reference sequence). The length of the CDR3 is 13 residues. Trimming took 5 bases from V and 8 from J, leaving 15 bases between them. CDR3 nucleotide sequence: TGTGCCAGCAGCCCCCAAGGGCAGAACGGCTACACCTTC. It codes for CASSPQGQNGYTF.